The T cell receptor (beta chain) described here comes from a study of identical twins (TCRdb year 2016). Study-level background: To test whether fetal clonotypes persist, this study deep-sequenced TCR alpha and beta repertoires from monozygotic twins, from unrelated adults of various ages, and from cord blood. To rule out contamination, the twin experiments were replicated at different times with different library preparation protocols.

Inclusive of the bounding cysteine and phenylalanine, the CDR3 is 15 residues long. Left in the record is the CDR3 DNA by itself, 45 bases read in frame from the first base. CDR1 and CDR2 were assigned from the germline V gene as LGHNA and YSLEER. From V the trimming removes 3 bases and from J it removes 7 bases, while the gene matches leave 12 bases of the junction unaccounted for. Every donor was a healthy Caucasian. The twin cohort comprised three pairs of female monozygotic twins, all aged roughly 18 to 30 years. Miltenyi CD45RO+ enrichment and human naive T-cell isolation kits were used to isolate memory (CD45RO+) and naive T cells from PBMC. The study at large found these results: A weaker excess of twin sharing was found in beta out-of-frame sequences because the signal-to-noise ratio was lowered by fewer shared sequences. Fewer insertions were carried by abundant cord blood beta clonotypes, a similar but weaker trend appeared in young adult naive repertoires, and no such trend appeared in memory repertoires. Out-of-frame TCR alpha sharing in monozygotic twins was systematically underestimated by recombination models, whereas sharing between unrelated individuals was in agreement with the recombination models. Invariant T cells such as MAIT and iNKT could partly confound zero-insertion analyses, though diverse VJ usage argued against this for most clonotypes. Compared with coincidental sharing between unrelated individuals, an excess of low generation-probability sequences was observed among out-of-frame TCR alpha sequences shared between twins. Because the same donors could not be followed over many years, the conclusions relied on cross-sectional statistical analysis.

This clonotype has at least ten counts. No antigen is known for it. Within one base of it there is no much larger clone, and no base qualities were kept. The library came from 5' RACE. The sample was run on an Illumina HiSeq 2000. Template switching introduced a universal primer binding site; the final cDNA contained a unique molecular identifier, enabling accurate counting of TCR cDNA molecules. Specific primers in the conserved constant-segment region were used to synthesize first-strand cDNA for the TCR alpha and beta chains. To control for contamination, every cDNA library carried two barcodes: a SMART-Mk sample barcode plus Illumina barcodes. Two successive PCR steps introduced TruSeq adapter sequences along with Illumina sample barcodes. The Illumina HiSeq platform was used with custom primers to sequence TCR alpha and beta cDNA libraries. In the authors' own workflow: MiGEC was used to process raw reads and extract unique molecular identifiers, and MiXCR was used to find CDR3 positions. For each individual, recombination models were inferred using an EM algorithm with the repgenHMM and IGoR tools. The tcR package in R was used for shared clonotype analysis, with sharing normalized by the product of cloneset sizes. To study raw recombination without the effects of thymic and clonal selection, out-of-frame nonproductive sequences were analyzed. Using fastp at Q25 and MiXCR, TCRdb reprocessed the public reads and kept productive beta chains. Rows are unified per CDR3 protein, each entry keeping the most common DNA and genes. The V and J calls reflect TCRdb's pipeline rather than the authors' work. This sample has 250,000 or so distinct CDR3 sequences in its table, and roughly 13% of those were observed once. The ten top clones hold around 4% of the sample.

This same sample was also taken into another study, of yellow fever vaccine responses in identical twins. Per the second study: According to the authors, in identical twins the way T cells responded to vaccination appeared partly convergent and partly personalized. Focusing on identical twins, the study followed the T cell clones that responded to the vaccine, and did so with precision.

Input material: memory (CD45RO+) T cells sorted from blood. The meaning of the sample's cell subset or site label: CD45RO+ enriched T cells. The chain was built from TRBV4-3 and TRBJ2-7, and 7 junctional nucleotides match TRBD1. This sequence was found in a woman younger than 35 in good health. CDR3 region: CASSHSRQGSSEQYF. The base sequence is TGCGCCAGCAGCCACTCCAGACAGGGATCGTCGGAGCAGTACTTC.